This entry is about one T cell receptor (beta chain). Its antigen is currently not known. Base qualities are not at hand, and no much larger clone is one base apart. This specimen belongs to a study of cytomegalovirus exposure and HLA in healthy donors (dated by TCRdb to 2016 to 2017). With respect to the entire study: In an earlier analysis of several hundred of the donors, 276 Gb of sequence data and approximately 100 million unique TCR beta sequences from about 190 million T cells were reported. About 280 gigabases of sequencing data and around 90 million unique TCR sequences made up an early release that covered over 550 HLA-typed donors. Of the roughly 390 genotyped donors, 65% to 90% fell in the genetic ancestry cluster associated with self-reported Caucasian donors. The aim of the study was to test whether cataloging public T cell receptors could identify signatures of past pathogen exposure. The T cell repertoires of 666 subjects were profiled by immunosequencing and related to cytomegalovirus serostatus. Besides the first cohort of approximately 710 subjects, a separate validation cohort made up of 90 to 150 different subjects was used. The study combined high-throughput TCR immunosequencing, statistical association of individual TCRs with disease status, and machine learning to predict cytomegalovirus infection status. A later analysis re-examined previously published TCR beta repertoires from hundreds of donors and added high-resolution HLA genotyping to investigate patterns of TCR occurrence. Rather than using new phenotypic data, the later analysis identified candidate immune exposures from TCR beta sequences and from how often those sequences occurred across donors. To decide whether each TCR beta V gene segment behaved as functional or pseudogenic, an earlier analysis of 587 of the donors relied on high-throughput TCR beta sequencing. Donor age, sex, ethnicity and CMV serostatus were compiled alongside the repertoire data. Genome-wide SNP genotypes for about 60% of the roughly 670 donors were used in a later genetic analysis, which treated that subset as a discovery cohort. All discovery cohort repertoires had been generated on a single sequencing platform. HLA typing covered class I and class II loci at four-digit resolution. Typing coverage differed by locus: A, B, C, DRB1 and DQB1 were typed in about 620-630 donors, DQA1 in approximately 520, DPA1 in over 600, and DPB1 in around 490. Because of strong linkage in the cohort, four or five DR-DQ haplotypes were treated as single units for association and clustering. Across some 400 genotyped donors of the cohort, an average of about 240,000 unique TCR beta nucleotide sequences per donor were sequenced, and 15% to 20% of those sequences were non-productive.

Via the germline V gene, CDR1 is MNHEY and CDR2 SVGAGI. Counted from cysteine to phenylalanine, this CDR3 has 12 amino acids. CDR3 DNA only is kept here, 36 bases in frame from base 1. The trim is 5 bases for V and 1 base for J, with a gap of 5 bases between the germline ends. The cohort was made up of roughly 670 healthy bone marrow donors. Cohort members were all nominally healthy when sampled, although unrecorded immune exposures were likely present. The donor was CMV seropositive and belonged to the group of more than 250 seropositive cohort members. Every donor gave a peripheral blood sample, and the peripheral blood mononuclear cells from that sample were used for TCR beta sequencing. The Qiagen DNeasy Blood Extraction Kit was used to extract genomic DNA from the blood cell samples. Libraries were made using the immunoSEQ multiplex PCR assay. For the multiplex PCR, a mixture combining 60 forward primers for TCR Vbeta segments and 13 reverse primers for TCR Jbeta segments was used. A multiplex PCR assay on genomic DNA amplified the CDR3 region of rearranged TCR beta genes. The amplified TCR beta libraries were sequenced on the Illumina HiSeq System as 87-base-pair reads. The study's own analysis went as follows. Across the 500 to 850 repertoires, a later analysis counted around 80 million unique TCR beta chains, 8.5 million to 12 million of which were shared by at least two donors. To remove PCR and sequencing errors, raw reads were error-corrected and collapsed into unique sequences using a nearest-neighbor algorithm that merged closely related sequences. Alignment of CDR3 sequences to IMGT reference sequences was used to assign V, D and J gene segments. For a sequence to be retained, at least a six-nucleotide match to both a V gene segment and a J gene segment was required. A rearrangement was called productive if the CDR3 had no stop codons and remained in frame with V and J, and every other rearrangement was called non-productive. Following IMGT convention, CDR3 was defined as the stretch from the second conserved V-encoded cysteine to the conserved J-encoded phenylalanine. In an earlier analysis of 500 to 650 of the donors, sequences lacking an unambiguous match to a single V gene segment were excluded. An earlier analysis of fewer than 750 of the donors called V segments functional above 56.7% productive rearrangements and segregating when the between-donor standard deviation exceeded 5%. A statistical classification framework was developed to diagnose cytomegalovirus status using the catalog of TCR beta chain sequences. In a later analysis, V and J genes were assigned by comparing TCR nucleotide sequences against IMGT/GENE-DB human TR gene sequences. A later analysis assigned CDR3 sequences and most-parsimonious VDJ recombination scenarios with the TCRdist pipeline. In a later analysis, each TCR beta chain was defined by its CDR3 amino acid sequence together with its V-gene family, and reads without a unique V-gene family were excluded. To address suspected cross-contamination and a sequencing artifact, a later analysis removed 450 to 700 highly shared, low-generation-probability nucleotide sequences. For each public chain, a later analysis derived a clonal expansion index from normalized ranks of inferred template counts within each repertoire. A later analysis computed generation probabilities with a VDJ recombination model fitted to out-of-frame rearrangements, and checked the results against IGoR. Hypergeometric tests were used in a later analysis to score TCR-TCR, TCR-HLA and TCR-CMV co-occurrence, with a repertoire-size bias correction applied to the TCR pairs. In a later analysis, false discovery rates were estimated by permuting HLA or CMV assignments 20 times. In a later analysis, co-occurring TCRs were grouped with DBSCAN, and TCRdist sequence similarity was added when clustering was performed within HLA-allele-positive subsets. Co-occurrence clustering excluded repertoires with fewer than 30,000 or more than 120,000 public chains, plus five with anomalous nucleotide sharing. TCRdb provides this immuneACCESS table in a form limited to in-frame rearrangements. Some clones are lacking; in checked studies, under half of them reflect an unresolved V gene, and why the rest are absent is not known. For V, J and clone size, that table is used; D and trimming come from the DNA. Present in this sample are 100,000 to 150,000 clones, 65% to 75% of which were seen just once. The top ten clonotypes cover around 10% of the sample.

The paper's findings and limits, for the study overall: Presence/absence analyses assumed roughly uniform sequencing depth across donors, an assumption that may not hold. According to a later genetic analysis, donors in an Asian-associated ancestry cluster had fewer N-insertions in productive TCRs than the roughly 660-donor mean. In a later analysis, several top co-occurrence clusters were reported to appear linked to parvovirus B19, influenza, CMV and Epstein-Barr virus. Because counts were too low, seventeen rarely observed V segments, including chromosome 9 orphons, were left out of the earlier analysis of about 620 of the donors. The study gave a list of some 150 TCR beta chains associated with cytomegalovirus. Correlated functional status among segregating V segments might reflect linkage disequilibrium, but an unknown experimental factor could not be ruled out. In a later analysis, 15,000 to 20,000 TCR beta sequences were associated with specific HLA alleles at a false discovery rate of 0.05. CMV serostatus was the only immune exposure information available for the cohort. In an earlier analysis of 587 of the donors, most TCR beta V segments appeared in productive rearrangements about 90% or about 30% of the time, broadly matching IMGT annotations. Because HLA typing was missing for some donors at each locus, association tests included only the typed subset. The authors suggested that the approach could potentially be generalized to other disease states and immunological phenotypes. Most CMV-associated TCR beta chains appeared to be HLA-restricted in a later analysis, and the HLA associations seemed to be driven largely by CMV exposure. Strong co-occurrence of HLA alleles, especially DR and DQ, made assigning TCR associations to individual alleles difficult. While some public TCRs were present in many individuals, most TCR sequences turned up only very rarely across donors. Some IMGT-functional V segments, including TRBV6-2 and TRBV6-3, could not be distinguished by the 87-base-pair reads and were therefore excluded. A cluster of highly shared sequence variants was judged likely to be a technical artifact of the sequencing pipeline. Three of the identified cytomegalovirus-associated TCR beta chains were confirmed in vitro to be specific for cytomegalovirus antigens. An association between a missense DCLRE1C variant and V-gene and J-gene trimming of TCR beta chains was found in a later genetic analysis and replicated in an independent cohort. A further reported finding was that TCR beta sequences accurately predicted the HLA-A and HLA-B alleles for most subjects in the first cohort. In a later analysis, HLA-associated TCR beta chains showed more clonal expansion and lower generation probabilities than non-associated chains that were equally common. A later analysis found that TCR association rates varied across HLA loci, with DRB1 alleles showing the most associated TCRs and HLA-C alleles the fewest. Only TCR beta chains were sequenced in this cohort, and the absence of alpha or paired-chain data limited detectable features. The classifier was reported to diagnose cytomegalovirus status with high specificity and sensitivity in both the original cohort and the validation cohort.

This TCR was sampled from a woman in her 50s in good health and CMV-seropositive. Here the chain combines TRBV6-5 and TRBJ1-1, with an unclear D gene assignment. The specimen sequenced was PBMCs. The DNA sequence reads TGTGCCAGCAGTCACGGGAACACTGAAGCTTTCTTT. Translated, it gives CASSHGNTEAFF.